The 23 T cell receptor beta chains listed next were all sequenced from one sample in a study of vaccination and CD4 T cells after COVID-19. Indicated treatment: approximately 10-day PBMC culture with coronavirus spike peptide pools or control peptides (ViraFEST assay). Their antigens are not known. CD4+ T cells that had been cultured provided DNA sequenced with the Oncomine TCR Beta short-read assay. TCRdb processed the PCR reads anew with MiXCR; each CDR3 protein has one entry. Of approximately 9,400 distinct CDR3 sequences in the sample, 28% were seen once. The sequencing here drew on CD4+ T cells from blood, cultured in vitro, taken after SARS-CoV-2 vaccination. The origin of the receptors is a human donor who had recovered from COVID-19.

In its sample, this clonotype was seen a few times. The chain recombines TRBV7-9 with TRBJ2-7, with D possibly being TRBD1 or TRBD2 (5 bases each). Germline CDR1 reads SEHNR; CDR2 reads FQNEAQ (reference sequence). The V gene lost 5 bases and the J gene lost 0 bases, with 11 bases spanning the gap. The CDR3 has 14 amino acids. In DNA form, the CDR3 reads TGTGCCAGCAGCCCACTCGGGGCCTCCTACGAGCAGTACTTC. Amino acid sequence: CASSPLGASYEQYF.

This rearrangement joins TRBV28 to TRBJ2-3; TRBD1 agrees at 8 bases. The CDR3 length is 15 residues. J was trimmed by 7 bases and V by 6 bases; bases with no gene match: 12. Germline V gene sequence: CDR1 MDHEN, CDR2 SYDVKM. CDR3 sequence: CASRGQAPEFYTQYF. DNA for the CDR3: TGTGCCAGCAGGGGACAGGCCCCCGAATTTTATACGCAGTATTTT.

This CDR3 reads CASSKILSLGNQPQHF. For the CDR3, the DNA is TGTGCCAGCAGTAAAATCCTAAGTCTTGGCAATCAGCCCCAGCATTTT. V gene TRBV6-2 or TRBV6-3 combines with J gene TRBJ1-5; D remains ambiguous. CDR3 length: 16 amino acids. Trimming pared 5 bases from V and 2 bases from J, leaving 16 bases between. The germline CDR1 and CDR2 sequences are MNHEY and SVGEGT.

The rearrangement joins TRBV4-2 to TRBJ2-1; 10 bases are a match to TRBD2. Germline V gives CDR1 LGHNA, CDR2 YNFKEQ. The CDR3 sequence is 16 residues long. With 4 bases clipped from V and 1 base from J, the junction kept 4 bases outside the gene matches. This CDR3 reads CASSPTLAGSYNEQFF. The CDR3 DNA sequence: TGTGCCAGCAGCCCCACACTAGCGGGGTCCTACAATGAGCAGTTCTTC.

The chain links TRBV15 to TRBJ2-5; 8 bases agree with TRBD1. V gave up 3 bases and J gave up 4 bases; unmatched junction bases: 4. Germline V CDR1 and CDR2: LNHNV, YYDKDF (reference sequence). The CDR3 is made up of 14 amino acids. This chain's CDR3 is CATSRDRVRETQYF. The CDR3 DNA follows: TGTGCCACCAGCAGGGACAGGGTTCGAGAGACCCAGTACTTC.

This clonotype was counted between two and nine times. This rearrangement joins TRBV28 to TRBJ2-2; TRBD2 might be the D (6 bases). Trimming left V 6 bases short and J 5 bases short, with 16 bases between. Germline V gene lookup returns CDR1 MDHEN and CDR2 SYDVKM. The length of the CDR3 is 15 residues. The CDR3, as DNA: TGTGCCAGCAGGACCCCGGGACTTCGGACCGGGGAGCTGTTTTTT. It specifies CASRTPGLRTGELFF.

The sample holds a few counts of this clonotype. The genes are TRBV28 and TRBJ1-1, with TRBD1 identical over 7 bases. Losses at the gene ends were 6 bases for V and 3 bases for J; bases not matched to a gene: 10. CDR3 length equals 15 residues. Germline values: CDR1 MDHEN, CDR2 SYDVKM. In nucleotides, the CDR3 is TGTGCCAGCAGCCCCGGAGGGGGCCGGGACACTGAAGCTTTCTTT. As protein: CASSPGGGRDTEAFF. The whole variable domain, remainder taken from reference TRBV28 and TRBJ1-1, is DVKVTQSSRYLVKRTGEKVFLECVQDMDHENMFWYRQDPGLGLRLIYFSYDVKMKEKGDIPEGYSVSREKKERFSLILESASTNQTSMYLCASSPGGGRDTEAFFGQGTRLTVV.

This clonotype was observed a few times. The J gene is TRBJ1-3, the V gene TRBV20-1; weak D call: TRBD1 (5 bases). The germline V gene encodes CDR1 DFQATT and CDR2 SNEGSKA (reference sequence). CDR3 length equals 18 residues. Trimming removed 3 bases from V and 0 bases from J, with 21 bases in between. The CDR3 DNA reads as TGCAGTGCTAGCTCTATTCAGACAGTGACGAGCTCTGGAAACACCATATATTTT. Translating gives CSASSIQTVTSSGNTIYF.

The chain links TRBV6-1 to TRBJ2-6, with 10 bases identical to TRBD1. V was pared by 6 bases and J by 4 bases, with 3 bases of the junction left unmatched. This CDR3 has 15 amino acids. Germline assignment: CDR1 MNHNS and CDR2 SASEGT. This CDR3 reads CASRTGGSGANVLTF. The CDR3, as DNA: TGTGCCAGCAGGACAGGGGGCTCCGGGGCCAACGTCCTGACTTTC.

This CDR3 reads CASSPVDTADTQYF. CDR3 bases: TGTGCCAGCTCACCGGTAGATACTGCAGATACGCAGTATTTT. The chain joins TRBV18 to TRBJ2-3; D not certain. Trimming pared 3 bases from V and 4 bases from J, leaving 11 bases between. CDR3 length equals 14 residues. CDR1 and CDR2 from the germline V gene are KGHSH and LQKENI.

V is TRBV24-1 and J is TRBJ2-1; D gene unclear. The V and J ends lost 6 bases and 6 bases respectively, with 8 bases between them. In germline, CDR1 is KGHDR, CDR2 SFDVKD. The length of the CDR3 is 12 residues. As DNA, the CDR3 is TGTGCCACCAGTTCGCACTCCAATGAGCAGTTCTTC. It yields the protein CATSSHSNEQFF.

This sequence joins TRBV7-9 and TRBJ1-2; TRBD1 matches 7 bases. Germline V lookup: CDR1 SEHNR, CDR2 FQNEAQ (reference sequence). The J segment lost 4 bases and the V segment lost 4 bases, leaving 12 bases of the junction unmatched. CDR3 length: 16 amino acids. CDR3 amino acids: CASSSTRRTGFYGYTF. DNA for the CDR3: TGTGCCAGCAGCTCGACAAGAAGGACAGGCTTCTATGGCTACACCTTC.

This clonotype is medium-sized (0.01 to 0.1%) in the sample. V is TRBV28 and J is TRBJ2-7, with a weak D call TRBD2 (5 bases). The germline V gene encodes CDR1 MDHEN and CDR2 SYDVKM. The CDR3 spans 15 residues. V lost 6 bases and J lost 0, with 15 bases in between. The CDR3 region has the DNA TGTGCCAGCAGCCAACCGGGAAAAACCTCCTACGAGCAGTACTTC. It encodes CASSQPGKTSYEQYF.

This clonotype was observed a handful of times. The chain has TRBV7-2 and TRBJ2-5; no clear D gene. V was shortened by 4 bases and J by 7 bases, with 13 bases between the two germline ends. Germline loops: CDR1 SGHTA, CDR2 FQGNSA. The CDR3 sequence is 13 residues long. The CDR3 DNA reads TGTGCCAGCAGCTCCTCTATCCAGGCGACCCAGTACTTC. Translating gives CASSSSIQATQYF.

The chain links TRBV28 to TRBJ2-5; weak D call: TRBD2 (6 bases). CDR1 and CDR2 from the germline V gene are MDHEN and SYDVKM. Trimming took off 4 bases at V and 4 bases at J, with 16 bases between the two ends. CDR3 size: 15 residues. CDR3 coding DNA: TGTGCCAGCAGTTCCGGCGGGATGGCCCGAGAGACCCAGTACTTC. The encoded protein is CASSSGGMARETQYF.

The chain recombines TRBV7-2 with TRBJ1-1, with 9 bases fitting TRBD1. With V trimmed by 0 bases and J by 5 bases, 7 bases remained unmatched. In germline, CDR1 is SGHTA, CDR2 FQGNSA. CDR3 length: 16 residues. The CDR3 protein is CASSLAGQGLWTEAFF. Here the CDR3 DNA reads TGTGCCAGCAGCTTAGCGGGACAGGGATTATGGACTGAAGCTTTCTTT.

V usage is TRBV6-1 and J usage is TRBJ1-3; 9 bases map to TRBD1. The V gene's germline CDR1 is MNHNS and CDR2 SASEGT. With V trimmed by 6 bases and J by 4 bases, 7 bases remained unmatched. This CDR3 comprises 15 residues. The CDR3 spells CASRAYTGGGNTIYF. Written as DNA, the CDR3 is TGTGCCAGCAGAGCGTATACAGGGGGCGGAAACACCATATATTTT.

This clonotype was observed a few times. The chain has TRBV7-3 and TRBJ2-1; 12 positions match TRBD1. V shed 4 bases and J 6 bases; nucleotides not matched to a gene: 7. The CDR3 is 16 residues long. Germline CDR1 and CDR2: SGHTA and FQGTGA. The CDR3 here is CASSSGTGGAVNEQFF. The CDR3 DNA sequence: TGTGCCAGCAGCTCGGGGACAGGGGGCGCGGTCAATGAGCAGTTCTTC.

This clonotype was observed a few times. The junction departs from germline at one end; a sequencing error may be responsible. This sequence joins TRBV20-1 and TRBJ2-3; 13 bases map to TRBD2. There are 14 residues in the CDR3. Germline CDR1 is DFQATT and CDR2 is SNEGSKA (reference sequence). CDR3 coding DNA: TGCAGTGCTAGAGATGGCCCGGGACTAGCGGGATCCAATTTT. Encoded protein: CSARDGPGLAGSNF.

The chain combines TRBV7-8 with TRBJ2-3; 7 bases match TRBD2. With 2 bases clipped from V and 4 bases from J, the junction kept 9 bases outside the gene matches. The length of the CDR3 is 16 residues. Per germline, CDR1 SGHVS and CDR2 FQNEAQ. CDR3 protein: CASSLPAGAIADTQYF. The CDR3 nucleotides read TGTGCCAGCAGCTTACCGGCGGGAGCAATCGCAGATACGCAGTATTTT.

The chain employs TRBV2 and TRBJ2-7; TRBD2 agrees at 9 bases. V lost 10 bases, J lost 5 bases, and 9 bases stayed unmatched. The germline V gene has CDR1 SNHLY and CDR2 FYNNEI. This CDR3 is 13 amino acids long. The CDR3 loop reads CATSPSGVDEQYF. The DNA for the CDR3 is TGTGCCACCTCCCCTAGCGGGGTCGACGAGCAGTACTTC.

V is TRBV19 and J is TRBJ1-2; 9 bases match TRBD1. CDR1 LNHDA and CDR2 SQIVND come from the germline V gene (reference sequence). J was trimmed by 7 bases and V by 3 bases; bases with no gene match: 6. This CDR3 is 14 amino acids long. Here the CDR3 reads CASSILGTGSGYTF. In DNA form, the CDR3 reads TGTGCCAGTAGTATTTTGGGGACAGGGAGTGGCTACACCTTC.

This clonotype is labeled medium-sized. The chain joins TRBV20-1 to TRBJ2-7; 7 nucleotides align to TRBD1. V lost 3 bases to trimming and J lost 0 bases; unmatched junction nucleotides: 8. This CDR3 has 15 residues. Germline V gene data show CDR1 as DFQATT and CDR2 as SNEGSKA (reference sequence). The DNA for the CDR3 is TGCAGTGCTAGGGGGGACAGACTCTACTCCTACGAGCAGTACTTC. This encodes CSARGDRLYSYEQYF.